The 15 T cell receptor beta chains listed next were all sequenced from one sample in a study of beta chain features in type 1 diabetes. Overall study findings and caveats: In every one of the four CD4+ subsets, TCRB CDR3s were moderately but significantly shorter in Type 1 diabetes patients.

Investigators reverse transcribed all isolated RNA, so they sequenced expressed TCRB transcripts. Using immunoSEQ multiplex PCR, the repertoire was profiled, and TCRdb retains in-frame clones only, with some absent. This table has roughly 160,000 clones, around 7.8% appearing once. Their antigen targets remain unknown. The sequenced material came from central memory CD4+ T cells from blood. Receptors were obtained from a woman between 40 and 55 years old with type 1 diabetes.

This clone was observed a few times. The chain employs TRBV7-9 and TRBJ2-3, with 7 bases identical to TRBD1. The CDR3 is 16 residues long. The J segment lost 2 bases and the V segment lost 8 bases, leaving 13 bases of the junction unmatched. CDR1 is SEHNR, CDR2 FQNEAQ, per germline (reference sequence). In nucleotides, the CDR3 is TGTGCCAGCGGCCCACGGACAGGCTTTATCACAGATACGCAGTATTTT. This translates into CASGPRTGFITDTQYF.

A few counts support this clone. The chain joins TRBV9 to TRBJ2-5; 7 bases map to TRBD2. The CDR3 extends over 15 amino acids. The germline V gene encodes CDR1 SGDLS and CDR2 YYNGEE. J was trimmed by 4 bases and V by 0 bases; bases with no gene match: 6. CDR3 in amino acids: CASSVAGGWSETQYF. In nucleotides, the CDR3 is TGTGCCAGCAGCGTAGCGGGGGGTTGGTCAGAGACCCAGTACTTC. The full variable domain, completed using reference TRBV9 and TRBJ2-5, is DSGVTQTPKHLITATGQRVTLRCSPRSGDLSVYWYQQSLDQGLQFLIQYYNGEERAKGNILERFSAQQFPDLHSELNLSSLELGDSALYFCASSVAGGWSETQYFGPGTRLLVL.

V usage is TRBV7-2 and J usage is TRBJ2-7; 7 nucleotides line up with TRBD1. Trimming at V came to 6 bases and at J to 2 bases, leaving 10 bases not matched to a gene. This CDR3 has 15 amino acids. In germline, CDR1 is SGHTA, CDR2 FQGNSA. CDR3 bases: TGTGCCAGCAGTACCGCCCCGGGACAGACCTACGAGCAGTACTTC. Its protein is CASSTAPGQTYEQYF. Filled out from reference TRBV7-2 and TRBJ2-7, the complete variable domain reads GAGVSQSPSNKVTEKGKDVELRCDPISGHTALYWYRQSLGQGLEFLIYFQGNSAPDKSGLPSDRFSAERTGGSVSTLTIQRTQQEDSAVYLCASSTAPGQTYEQYFGPGTRLTVT.

CDR3: CASSQRGREDTEAFF. DNA of the CDR3: TGTGCCAGCAGCCAACGAGGAAGGGAGGACACTGAAGCTTTCTTT. J is TRBJ1-1 and V is TRBV4-2; D gene unclear. Germline V gene sequence: CDR1 LGHNA, CDR2 YNFKEQ. This CDR3 has 15 residues. The V end was cut by 2 bases, the J end by 3 bases, with 13 bases between.

By share of the sample, this clone is medium-sized. The genes are TRBV28 and TRBJ2-7; D possibly corresponds to TRBD2 (5 bases). CDR1 is MDHEN, CDR2 SYDVKM, per germline. V was trimmed by 5 bases and J by 7 bases, leaving 12 bases between them. This CDR3 is built from 12 residues. CDR3 residues: CASSPLSGEQYF. For the CDR3, the DNA is TGTGCCAGCAGTCCGCTGTCGGGAGAGCAGTACTTC.

This clone was seen a few times. The chain couples TRBV4-3 to TRBJ2-3; 7 nucleotides align to TRBD2. CDR1 is LGHNA and CDR2 is YSLEER in the germline V gene. The V and J ends lost 1 base and 0 bases, in that order; junction bases with no gene match: 7. This CDR3 region has 17 residues. Here the CDR3 DNA reads TGCGCCAGCAGCCAAGCCGCGGGGGTAACTAGCACAGATACGCAGTATTTT. This translates into CASSQAAGVTSTDTQYF.

This clone was counted between two and nine times. The genes are TRBV5-1 and TRBJ1-1; tentatively, D is TRBD1 (6 bases). The ends were cut back, 0 bases at V and 1 base at J, with 13 bases in the middle. The CDR3 sequence is 16 residues long. CDR1 SGHRS and CDR2 YFSETQ come from the germline V gene. CDR3 region: CASSLEVRTANTEAFF. The CDR3 nucleotides read TGCGCCAGCAGCTTGGAGGTAAGGACAGCGAACACTGAAGCTTTCTTT.

The genes are TRBV18 and TRBJ1-1; unclear D gene. This CDR3 region has 14 residues. CDR1 KGHSH and CDR2 LQKENI come from the germline V gene. The V end was cut by 0 bases, the J end by 3 bases, with 8 bases between. The DNA of the CDR3 is TGTGCCAGCTCACCACCGACTAGGGACACTGAAGCTTTCTTT. As protein: CASSPPTRDTEAFF.

J is TRBJ1-2 and V is TRBV6-6; 8 nucleotides match TRBD1. Germline CDR1 and CDR2: MNHNY and SVGAGI (reference sequence). The CDR3 loop spans 14 amino acids. The junction had 9 bases not matched to a gene; V was cut back by 8 bases and J by 4 bases. CDR3 sequence reads: CASVKDRASYGYTF. The CDR3 DNA reads as TGTGCCAGCGTTAAGGACAGGGCGTCCTATGGCTACACCTTC.

The chain is built from TRBV5-1 and TRBJ1-6; 8 bases line up with TRBD1. CDR1 SGHRS and CDR2 YFSETQ come from the germline V gene. Trimming removed 4 bases from V and 10 bases from J; junction bases left unmatched: 13. The CDR3 is 16 residues long. CDR3 nucleotides: TGCGCCAGCAGCGCGGGAGTGACAGGGGAGGGCTCACCCCTCCACTTT. As protein: CASSAGVTGEGSPLHF.

This clone occurred a few times. The gene calls are TRBV4-1 and TRBJ2-3, with D hard to call. There are 12 residues in the CDR3. The ends were cut back, 5 bases at V and 6 bases at J, with 9 bases in the middle. In germline, CDR1 is MGHRA, CDR2 YSYEKL. The CDR3 reads CASSEGRDTQYF. Written as DNA, the CDR3 is TGCGCCAGCAGCGAAGGGCGGGATACGCAGTATTTT.

The sample holds a few counts of this clone. CDR3 protein: CASSSGFLLEAFF. CDR3 DNA: TGTGCCAGCAGTTCAGGATTTCTACTTGAAGCTTTCTTT. This chain connects TRBV28 to TRBJ1-1; D gene ambiguous. CDR1 and CDR2 from the germline V gene are MDHEN and SYDVKM. V dropped 4 bases and J dropped 7 bases, with 13 bases sitting between them. This CDR3 contains 13 residues.

The rearrangement uses TRBV11-1 and TRBJ2-7; a weak D match, TRBD2 (6 bases). Germline loops: CDR1 SGHAT, CDR2 FQDESV (reference sequence). This CDR3 spans 15 amino acids. V gave up 2 bases and J gave up 5 bases, with 16 bases separating them. The CDR3 nucleotides read TGTGCCAGCAGCTTAACTGCGGGACTTAGCCACGAGCAGTACTTC. Translation: CASSLTAGLSHEQYF.

Ten or more counts support this clone. The rearrangement links TRBV15 to TRBJ2-1; 11 positions agree with TRBD2. The germline CDR1 and CDR2 sequences are LNHNV and YYDKDF (reference sequence). V shed 0 bases and J 10 bases; nucleotides not matched to a gene: 8. The CDR3 length is 16 residues. The CDR3 coding sequence is TGTGCCACCAGCAGAGATGGAACTAGCGGGAGTCGAGAGCAGTTCTTC. Its translation is CATSRDGTSGSREQFF. Full variable domain (missing parts from reference TRBV15 and TRBJ2-1): DAMVIQNPRYQVTQFGKPVTLSCSQTLNHNVMYWYQQKSSQAPKLLFHYYDKDFNNEADTPDNFQSRRPNTSFCFLDIRSPGLGDTAMYLCATSRDGTSGSREQFFGPGTRLTVL.

The table lists this clone with a few counts. The chain is built from TRBV11-1 and TRBJ2-2, with TRBD1 matching 10 bases. Germline V gene lookup returns CDR1 SGHAT and CDR2 FQDESV (reference sequence). V was clipped by 4 bases and J by 7 bases; unmatched bases: 6. CDR3 size: 15 residues. The CDR3 nucleotides are TGTGCCAGCAGCTCAGGACAGGGGGAAAGCGGGGAGCTGTTTTTT. Its translation: CASSSGQGESGELFF.